These 15 T cell receptor beta chains share one sample of origin, sequenced in a study of shared clonotypes between healthy human individuals (dated by TCRdb to the early 2020s). Libraries were made using the immunoSEQ multiplex PCR assay. TCRdb obtained this table from immuneACCESS and retained in-frame rearrangements with V and J assigned. These tables miss some clones; where compared with another copy, unresolved V genes account for less than half of the shortfall, and the remainder is unexplained. Across this sample there are some 470,000 clones, with roughly four fifths seen only once. The ten largest clones represent over 10% of the sample. The specimen was PBMCs. These TCRs come from a woman in her 40s in good health. Some clones in this sample may be carry-over from other donors' samples.

V usage is TRBV5-1 and J usage is TRBJ1-1; D might be TRBD1 (5 bases). This CDR3 comprises 15 residues. Trimming cost V 2 bases and J 3 bases, with 14 bases left between them. CDR1 and CDR2 (germline): SGHRS, YFSETQ. CDR3 bases: TGCGCCAGCAGCTTCGTGGAGGGGAGCCACACTGAAGCTTTCTTT. Its translation: CASSFVEGSHTEAFF.

The chain links TRBV7-9 to TRBJ2-7; D gene ambiguous. CDR3 length: 12 amino acids. V lost 1 base to trimming and J lost 3 bases, with 4 bases between them. Germline V gene sequence: CDR1 SEHNR, CDR2 FQNEAQ (reference sequence). This CDR3 reads CASSLEYYEQYF. The CDR3, as DNA: TGTGCCAGCAGCTTAGAATACTACGAGCAGTACTTC.

This sequence joins TRBV20-1 and TRBJ2-3, with D unresolved. Per the germline V gene, CDR1 is DFQATT and CDR2 is SNEGSKA (reference sequence). The CDR3 extends over 11 amino acids. The V and J ends lost 1 base and 7 bases respectively, with 6 bases between them. The CDR3 region has the DNA TGCAGTGCTAGAGTGCTATATACGCAGTATTTT. Translation: CSARVLYTQYF.

The rearrangement joins TRBV19 to TRBJ1-4; TRBD1 is a possible D gene (5 bases). V lost 6 bases and J lost 5, with 16 bases in between. Germline CDR1 reads LNHDA; CDR2 reads SQIVND (reference sequence). This CDR3 has 15 amino acids. CDR3 DNA: TGTGCCAGTAGCCGAACCGGGACCGCGAATGAAAAACTGTTTTTT. Translation: CASSRTGTANEKLFF.

CDR3 DNA: TGTGCCAGCAGCCTCGTCACTCCTACCGGGACAGGGGAGCAGTACTTC. It translates to CASSLVTPTGTGEQYF. The chain employs TRBV5-6 and TRBJ2-7, with 9 bases that match TRBD1. The CDR3 contains 16 residues. Germline CDR1 is SGHDT and CDR2 is YYEEEE. Unmatched junction bases numbered 15, after V lost 4 bases and J lost 7 bases.

This clone was counted once. The chain joins TRBV19 to TRBJ1-4; D call uncertain. This CDR3 spans 14 amino acids. Trimming shortened V by 5 bases and J by 8 bases, and 15 bases separated the two germline ends. Germline-derived CDR1 and CDR2 are LNHDA and SQIVND (reference sequence). CDR3 sequence: CASSEAGWGEKLFF. In DNA, the CDR3 is TGTGCCAGTAGTGAGGCGGGCTGGGGAGAAAAACTGTTTTTT.

The chain is built from TRBV4-3 and TRBJ2-7, with TRBD2 matching 10 bases. Germline loops: CDR1 LGHNA, CDR2 YSLEER. The CDR3 contains 16 residues. V lost 2 bases, J lost 3 bases, and 7 bases stayed unmatched. The CDR3 sequence is CASSQNRGLADYEQYF. The DNA for the CDR3 is TGCGCCAGCAGCCAAAATAGAGGACTAGCGGACTACGAGCAGTACTTC.

This clone turned up a few times. The CDR3 region is CASSLVLGSINTGELFF. For the CDR3, the DNA is TGTGCCAGCAGCTTAGTCCTCGGATCTATTAACACCGGGGAGCTGTTTTTT. The chain joins TRBV7-2 to TRBJ2-2; no clear D. The length of the CDR3 is 17 residues. CDR1 is SGHTA, CDR2 FQGNSA, per germline. The ends were cut back, 1 base at V and 2 bases at J, with 14 bases in the middle.

This CDR3 is CATSRLSTRGEEKLFF. The CDR3 DNA reads as TGTGCCACCAGCAGATTATCGACAAGGGGGGAAGAAAAACTGTTTTTT. This chain joins TRBV15 and TRBJ1-4, with D possibly being TRBD1 (6 bases). Trimming removed 2 bases at V and 8 bases at J, with 18 bases between. CDR3 length: 16 amino acids. CDR1 and CDR2 from the germline V gene are LNHNV and YYDKDF (reference sequence).

The rearrangement links TRBV28 to TRBJ1-2; perhaps TRBD1 as D (6 bases). The CDR3 is 14 amino acids. CDR1 MDHEN and CDR2 SYDVKM come from the germline V gene. V lost 4 bases, J lost 2 bases, and 11 bases lay in between. CDR3 in amino acids: CASSSQGINYGYTF. The CDR3 DNA is TGTGCCAGCAGTTCGCAGGGGATAAACTATGGCTACACCTTC.

This clone was seen only once. This chain links TRBV7-2 with TRBJ2-5; TRBD1 is a possible D gene (5 bases). V shed 5 bases and J shed 4 bases, with 11 bases lying between them. This CDR3 region has 13 residues. The V gene's germline CDR1 is SGHTA and CDR2 FQGNSA. CDR3 in amino acids: CASSPRVRETQYF. Written as DNA, the CDR3 is TGTGCCAGCAGCCCCAGGGTGAGAGAGACCCAGTACTTC. Supplemented by reference TRBV7-2 and TRBJ2-5, the full variable domain reads GAGVSQSPSNKVTEKGKDVELRCDPISGHTALYWYRQSLGQGLEFLIYFQGNSAPDKSGLPSDRFSAERTGGSVSTLTIQRTQQEDSAVYLCASSPRVRETQYFGPGTRLLVL.

The chain recombines TRBV9 with TRBJ2-5; the match to TRBD2 covers 11 bases. The trim removed 4 bases at V and 5 bases at J, leaving 16 bases unmatched. Germline V gene sequence: CDR1 SGDLS, CDR2 YYNGEE. The CDR3 extends over 18 amino acids. CDR3 bases: TGTGCCAGCAGCCTCAAAGCCGGGACTAGCGGAGGGGGCGAGACCCAGTACTTC. Translated: CASSLKAGTSGGGETQYF. Based on the CDR3 plus reference TRBV9 and TRBJ2-5, the full variable domain is DSGVTQTPKHLITATGQRVTLRCSPRSGDLSVYWYQQSLDQGLQFLIQYYNGEERAKGNILERFSAQQFPDLHSELNLSSLELGDSALYFCASSLKAGTSGGGETQYFGPGTRLLVL.

The chain joins TRBV11-3 to TRBJ2-7, with unresolved D. Trimming took off 3 bases at V and 7 bases at J, with 13 bases between the two ends. The CDR3 sequence is 13 residues long. CDR1 SGHNT and CDR2 YENEEA come from the germline V gene. Here the CDR3 reads CASSFRESREQYF. CDR3 nucleotides: TGTGCCAGCAGCTTCCGCGAGTCTCGGGAGCAGTACTTC.

This clone was counted a single time. V gene TRBV7-2 combines with J gene TRBJ1-3; the D is unclear. Looked up from germline, CDR1 is SGHTA and CDR2 is FQGNSA. The V end was cut by 0 bases, the J end by 1 base, with 4 bases between. The CDR3 has 14 amino acids. The CDR3 DNA is TGTGCCAGCAGCTTAGCCAAGTCTGGAAACACCATATATTTT. Translating it yields CASSLAKSGNTIYF.

This clone was picked up many times. This sequence joins TRBV11-2 and TRBJ2-6; D might be TRBD1 (6 bases). Trimming took off 3 bases at V and 4 bases at J, with 10 bases between the two ends. The germline V gene encodes CDR1 SGHAT and CDR2 FQNNGV. This CDR3 is 15 amino acids long. The CDR3 protein is CASSLTGPGANVLTF. The CDR3 DNA reads TGTGCCAGCAGCTTGACAGGCCCCGGGGCCAACGTCCTGACTTTC. The full variable domain, completed using reference TRBV11-2 and TRBJ2-6, is EAGVAQSPRYKIIEKRQSVAFWCNPISGHATLYWYQQILGQGPKLLIQFQNNGVVDDSQLPKDRFSAERLKGVDSTLKIQPAKLEDSAVYLCASSLTGPGANVLTFGAGSRLTVL.